These 17 T cell receptor beta chains came from one sample sequenced in a study of blood T cell repertoires in COVID-19. Data came from immunoSEQ multiplex PCR; TCRdb stores just in-frame clones and leaves some out. Of hundreds of thousands of clones listed, approximately 83% are singletons. Sequenced sample: PBMCs or T cells enriched from blood (not recorded which). Receptor source: a woman in her thirties or forties with acute COVID-19.

The gene calls are TRBV7-3 and TRBJ2-1, with TRBD1 matching 7 bases. From germline, CDR1 is SGHTA and CDR2 FQGTGA. The CDR3 has 12 residues. With 6 bases clipped from V and 9 bases from J, the junction kept 5 bases outside the gene matches. The CDR3, as DNA: TGTGCCAGCAGGGACCACAGGGGTGAGCAGTTCTTC. Its translation is CASRDHRGEQFF. The variable domain in full, completed from reference TRBV7-3 and TRBJ2-1, reads GAGVSQTPSNKVTEKGKYVELRCDPISGHTALYWYRQSLGQGPEFLIYFQGTGAADDSGLPNDRFFAVRPEGSVSTLKIQRTERGDSAVYLCASRDHRGEQFFGPGTRLTVL.

The rearrangement uses TRBV14 and TRBJ1-2; D not certain. The V end was cut by 0 bases, the J end by 7 bases, with 15 bases between. CDR3 length: 15 amino acids. Germline CDR1 reads SGHDN; CDR2 reads FVKESK. The CDR3 sequence: CASSQDYSGMAGYTF. The CDR3 nucleotides read TGTGCCAGCAGCCAAGACTACAGTGGAATGGCTGGCTACACCTTC.

The genes are TRBV5-1 and TRBJ2-7; D uncertain. Trimming took 1 base from V and 0 from J, leaving 8 bases between them. The CDR3 consists of 14 residues. Germline CDR1 reads SGHRS; CDR2 reads YFSETQ. The CDR3 loop reads CASSLFDSSYEQYF. CDR3 in DNA: TGCGCCAGCAGCTTGTTCGATAGCTCCTACGAGCAGTACTTC.

This chain joins TRBV24-1 and TRBJ2-3; tentatively, D is TRBD2 (5 bases). This CDR3 has 15 residues. Germline V gene lookup returns CDR1 KGHDR and CDR2 SFDVKD. V lost 1 base and J 4 bases, leaving 11 bases between the germline ends. CDR3 bases: TGTGCCACCAGTGATTTCAGCGGAGCAGCAGATACGCAGTATTTT. It specifies CATSDFSGAADTQYF.

The chain has TRBV19 and TRBJ2-7; D is possibly TRBD1 (6 bases). The germline V gene encodes CDR1 LNHDA and CDR2 SQIVND (reference sequence). The CDR3 runs to 16 residues. V lost 3 bases and J lost 5, with 20 bases in between. The CDR3 region has the DNA TGTGCCAGTAGTATCTCGTTTGGGCTCAGGGGCGACGAGCAGTACTTC. Its protein product is CASSISFGLRGDEQYF.

For the CDR3, the DNA is TGTGCCAGCAGCCAAGGGTCGGTTTGGCTAGCGGGAGTATCAGATACGCAGTATTTT. This sequence encodes CASSQGSVWLAGVSDTQYF. The chain uses TRBV3-1 (or the pseudogene TRBV3-2) and TRBJ2-3; 10 positions match TRBD2. This CDR3 spans 19 amino acids. With 1 base clipped from V and 4 bases from J, the junction kept 14 bases outside the gene matches. Germline values: CDR1 LGHDT, CDR2 YNNKEL (reference sequence).

The J gene is TRBJ1-2, the V gene TRBV19; the D gene is possibly TRBD1 (5 bases). The V end was cut by 6 bases, the J end by 3 bases, with 20 bases between. The germline gives CDR1 LNHDA, CDR2 SQIVND (reference sequence). This CDR3 region has 16 residues. The CDR3 nucleotides read TGTGCCAGTAGCCTCGTTATAGGGGCGGGGGACTATGGCTACACCTTC. This sequence encodes CASSLVIGAGDYGYTF.

The chain uses TRBV12-3 or TRBV12-4 and TRBJ2-7, with TRBD1 as a possible D gene (6 bases). The CDR3 length is 13 residues. The ends were cut back, 7 bases at V and 3 bases at J, with 13 bases in the middle. The CDR3 spells CASTKTGDYEQYF. DNA of the CDR3: TGTGCCAGCACCAAGACAGGCGACTACGAGCAGTACTTC.

Ten or more counts support this clone. CDR3 loop: CASSLSRGEQYF. CDR3 coding DNA: TGTGCCAGCAGCCTCAGTCGGGGGGAGCAGTACTTC. The rearrangement links TRBV11-2 to TRBJ2-7; D may be TRBD2 (6 bases). The V end lost 5 bases, the J end lost 7 bases, and 12 bases lay between the germline ends. Germline V gene lookup returns CDR1 SGHAT and CDR2 FQNNGV. This CDR3 spans 12 amino acids.

The V call is TRBV6-5, the J call TRBJ1-2; TRBD1 aligns across 9 bases. The CDR3 runs 15 residues. The V gene end was trimmed by 5 bases and the J gene end by 3 bases; junction bases not matched to a gene: 7. Germline CDR1 and CDR2: MNHEY and SVGAGI. The CDR3 spells CASSTGTGFDYGYTF. The CDR3 DNA reads as TGTGCCAGCAGTACCGGGACAGGGTTCGACTATGGCTACACCTTC.

This clone was observed a few times. The chain employs TRBV19 and TRBJ2-7, with TRBD1 matching over 7 bases. This CDR3 spans 14 amino acids. Trimming at V came to 6 bases and at J to 3 bases, leaving 8 bases not matched to a gene. CDR1 and CDR2 (germline): LNHDA, SQIVND (reference sequence). CDR3 loop: CASRPTGADYEQYF. Here the CDR3 DNA reads TGTGCCAGTAGGCCAACAGGGGCCGACTACGAGCAGTACTTC.

This chain links TRBV20-1 with TRBJ2-2; 7 bases line up with TRBD2. The CDR3 runs 16 residues. Trimming removed 3 bases from V and 3 bases from J; junction bases left unmatched: 10. CDR1 and CDR2 from the germline V gene are DFQATT and SNEGSKA (reference sequence). CDR3 in amino acids: CSASDAGERDTGELFF. The CDR3 DNA reads TGCAGTGCTAGTGACGCGGGAGAAAGAGACACCGGGGAGCTGTTTTTT.

This chain joins TRBV7-3 and TRBJ2-2; 10 nucleotides line up with TRBD2. V gave up 2 bases and J gave up 5 bases; unmatched junction bases: 5. The CDR3 covers 16 residues. CDR1 is SGHTA and CDR2 is FQGTGA in the germline V gene. The CDR3 DNA sequence: TGTGCCAGCAGCTTAGCTAGCGGGAGTTTTACCGGGGAGCTGTTTTTT. It is translated as CASSLASGSFTGELFF.

The chain has TRBV5-1 and TRBJ1-4, with 7 nucleotides matching TRBD1. With V trimmed by 1 base and J by 11 bases, 8 bases remained unmatched. This CDR3 is built from 14 residues. Germline values: CDR1 SGHRS, CDR2 YFSETQ. DNA of the CDR3: TGCGCCAGCAGCTTGCAAGAACCACAGGGGAAACTGTTTTTT. It codes for CASSLQEPQGKLFF.

To note about this clone: Additional DNA sequences in this sample encode the identical CDR3. The J gene is TRBJ2-3, the V gene TRBV6-5, with 8 bases aligning to TRBD2. Unmatched junction bases numbered 4, after V lost 2 bases and J lost 6 bases. CDR3 length equals 14 residues. CDR1 and CDR2 (germline): MNHEY, SVGAGI. DNA of the CDR3: TGTGCCAGCAGTTACGGCGGGAGGTCTGATACGCAGTATTTT. This translates into CASSYGGRSDTQYF.

CDR3 sequence (DNA): TGCGCCAGCAGTGCGCAGCGGGAGGTCGGGAATGAGCAGTTCTTC. Translating it yields CASSAQREVGNEQFF. The chain has TRBV10-1 and TRBJ2-1; 9 nucleotides agree with TRBD2. The CDR3 totals 15 residues. Per germline, CDR1 WNHNN and CDR2 SYGVQD (reference sequence). With V trimmed by 4 bases and J by 7 bases, 8 bases remained unmatched.

This rearrangement joins TRBV2 to TRBJ2-3; 11 nucleotides align to TRBD2. This CDR3 is built from 15 residues. The germline gives CDR1 SNHLY, CDR2 FYNNEI. J was trimmed by 0 bases and V by 8 bases; bases with no gene match: 4. The CDR3 here is CASGWTSGSTDTQYF. The CDR3, as DNA: TGTGCCAGCGGATGGACTAGCGGGAGCACAGATACGCAGTATTTT.